A single sample gave rise to the 29 T cell receptor beta chains below, sequenced in a study of blood T cell repertoires in COVID-19. Sequenced by immunoSEQ multiplex PCR; TCRdb stores in-frame clones only, minus some. This sample has around 270,000 clones, with about 89% found just once. The sequencing sample was made of peripheral blood. Receptors were obtained from a man aged 25 to 40 with acute or convalescent COVID-19.

This chain joins TRBV18 and TRBJ2-7; tentative D call: TRBD1 (6 bases). Trimming left V 4 bases short and J 2 bases short, with 15 bases between. The CDR3 sequence is 15 residues long. Germline V gene lookup returns CDR1 KGHSH and CDR2 LQKENI. Written as DNA, the CDR3 is TGTGCCAGCTCACAGCGGCAACAGGGCCCCTACGAGCAGTACTTC. This gives the protein CASSQRQQGPYEQYF.

V is TRBV28 and J is TRBJ2-1; weak D call: TRBD1 (5 bases). The length of the CDR3 is 14 residues. Trimming left V 4 bases short and J 7 bases short, with 14 bases between. Germline CDR1 MDHEN, CDR2 SYDVKM. In nucleotides, the CDR3 is TGTGCCAGCAGTTATCTAGGGGCAGGGAATGAGCAGTTCTTC. It translates to CASSYLGAGNEQFF.

The CDR3 spells CASSVETSGAEQFF. In DNA, the CDR3 is TGTGCCAGCAGCGTAGAAACTAGCGGGGCAGAGCAGTTCTTC. The chain carries TRBV9 and TRBJ2-1; TRBD2 matches 10 bases. CDR1 and CDR2 (germline): SGDLS, YYNGEE. CDR3 length: 14 residues. V lost 0 bases to trimming and J lost 10 bases; unmatched junction nucleotides: 4. Filled out from reference TRBV9 and TRBJ2-1, the complete variable domain reads DSGVTQTPKHLITATGQRVTLRCSPRSGDLSVYWYQQSLDQGLQFLIQYYNGEERAKGNILERFSAQQFPDLHSELNLSSLELGDSALYFCASSVETSGAEQFFGPGTRLTVL.

The CDR3 DNA follows: TGTGCCAGCAGTTACGTAGGAGGGCTCGCTTTCTTT. Its translation: CASSYVGGLAFF. This chain connects TRBV6-2 or TRBV6-3 to TRBJ1-1, with D unclear. Germline assignment: CDR1 MNHEY and CDR2 SVGEGT. The CDR3 extends over 12 amino acids. With 2 bases removed from V and 11 bases from J, the gap between germline ends came to 12 bases.

The rearrangement links TRBV11-3 to TRBJ1-4; D might be TRBD1 (6 bases). Germline V lookup: CDR1 SGHNT, CDR2 YENEEA. V was trimmed by 7 bases and J by 0 bases, leaving 27 bases between them. The CDR3 totals 20 residues. The CDR3 DNA reads as TGTGCCAGCACCCAAACAGGGTCCTCTCACTGGTGGGCAACTAATGAAAAACTGTTTTTT. As protein: CASTQTGSSHWWATNEKLFF.

The chain is built from TRBV27 and TRBJ1-2, with 7 nucleotides matching TRBD1. V shed 3 bases and J 5 bases; nucleotides not matched to a gene: 6. This CDR3 is 14 amino acids long. Germline CDR1 and CDR2: MNHEY and SMNVEV (reference sequence). The CDR3 loop is CASSLTGLGYGYTF. DNA of the CDR3: TGTGCCAGCAGTTTGACAGGGCTCGGTTATGGCTACACCTTC.

The chain recombines TRBV7-9 with TRBJ2-2; TRBD1 is a possible D gene (6 bases). V was trimmed by 0 bases and J by 4 bases, leaving 21 bases between them. Per germline, CDR1 SEHNR and CDR2 FQNEAQ (reference sequence). The CDR3 covers 19 residues. CDR3 nucleotides: TGTGCCAGCAGCTTAGCCCATATCCGGGACATCCTCTTCACCGGGGAGCTGTTTTTT. Its protein is CASSLAHIRDILFTGELFF.

The chain has TRBV6-6 and TRBJ1-4; D gene unclear. The V gene's germline CDR1 is MNHNY and CDR2 SVGAGI (reference sequence). This CDR3 is built from 12 residues. V gave up 8 bases and J gave up 7 bases, with 11 bases separating them. CDR3 loop: CASAMYGEKLFF. The CDR3 bases are TGTGCCAGCGCCATGTACGGTGAAAAACTGTTTTTT.

The chain couples TRBV30 to TRBJ1-5; D is possibly TRBD1 (6 bases). CDR1 GTSNPN and CDR2 SVGIG come from the germline V gene (reference sequence). This CDR3 spans 16 amino acids. V lost 3 bases and J lost 4, with 19 bases in between. Here the CDR3 reads CAWSPKQGTGNQPQHF. The CDR3 DNA sequence: TGTGCCTGGAGCCCCAAACAGGGTACGGGGAATCAGCCCCAGCATTTT.

The gene calls are TRBV18 and TRBJ2-3; TRBD2 is a possible D gene (5 bases). Germline V gives CDR1 KGHSH, CDR2 LQKENI. V lost 2 bases and J lost 0, with 12 bases in between. The CDR3 spans 16 residues. The CDR3 loop is CASSPAPSGSTDTQYF. The CDR3 nucleotides read TGTGCCAGCTCACCAGCCCCCAGCGGAAGCACAGATACGCAGTATTTT.

J is TRBJ1-1 and V is TRBV19, with D hard to call. Germline V gene sequence: CDR1 LNHDA, CDR2 SQIVND (reference sequence). This CDR3 has 16 residues. V was pared by 6 bases and J by 1 base, with 18 bases between. CDR3 region: CASRPPPLTKNTEAFF. CDR3 in DNA: TGTGCCAGTAGACCACCTCCCCTTACTAAGAACACTGAAGCTTTCTTT.

V is TRBV4-2 and J is TRBJ1-5; 10 bases line up with TRBD1. CDR1 and CDR2 from the germline V gene are LGHNA and YNFKEQ. The CDR3 has 15 amino acids. Unmatched junction bases numbered 4, after V lost 3 bases and J lost 5 bases. The CDR3 loop is CASSQLTGGDQPQHF. The CDR3 region has the DNA TGTGCCAGCAGCCAGTTGACAGGGGGCGATCAGCCCCAGCATTTT.

The chain has TRBV28 and TRBJ1-4; tentatively, D is TRBD1 (5 bases). The CDR3 is 14 residues long. V shed 3 bases and J shed 5 bases, with 10 bases lying between them. CDR1 and CDR2 (germline): MDHEN, SYDVKM. DNA of the CDR3: TGTGCCAGCAGTTTTCAGGGAAGGAATGAAAAACTGTTTTTT. Amino acid sequence: CASSFQGRNEKLFF.

The rearrangement joins TRBV30 to TRBJ2-5, with 11 bases fitting TRBD2. Germline V gene data show CDR1 as GTSNPN and CDR2 as SVGIG (reference sequence). The CDR3 has 13 residues. The V segment lost 7 bases and the J segment 5 bases; nucleotides outside the gene matches: 6. CDR3 in DNA: TGTGCCTATACTAGCGGGAGTTCCGAGACCCAGTACTTC. Its protein product is CAYTSGSSETQYF.

The V call is TRBV2, the J call TRBJ2-7; D may be TRBD1 (5 bases). Germline V gives CDR1 SNHLY, CDR2 FYNNEI. V lost 3 bases and J 2 bases, leaving 11 bases between the germline ends. The CDR3 is 14 residues long. CDR3 loop: CASSDRQITYEQYF. CDR3 DNA sequence: TGTGCCAGCAGTGACCGACAGATTACCTACGAGCAGTACTTC.

V is TRBV11-1 and J is TRBJ2-7; no definite D call. Trimming took 5 bases from V and 1 from J, leaving 15 bases between them. The CDR3 has 15 amino acids. In germline, CDR1 is SGHAT, CDR2 FQDESV (reference sequence). The CDR3 region has the DNA TGTGCCAGCAGCCCCAGGTGGTCCGAATCCTACGAGCAGTACTTC. Protein sequence: CASSPRWSESYEQYF. The whole variable domain, remainder taken from reference TRBV11-1 and TRBJ2-7, is EAEVAQSPRYKITEKSQAVAFWCDPISGHATLYWYRQILGQGPELLVQFQDESVVDDSQLPKDRFSAERLKGVDSTLKIQPAELGDSAMYLCASSPRWSESYEQYFGPGTRLTVT.

This clone was picked up one time. This sequence joins TRBV28 and TRBJ1-5; D uncertain. This CDR3 has 15 amino acids. V lost 4 bases and J 2 bases, leaving 12 bases between the germline ends. The V gene's germline CDR1 is MDHEN and CDR2 SYDVKM. The CDR3 DNA reads as TGTGCCAGCAGTTACGGCAGGAAGGGCAATCAGCCCCAGCATTTT. Translation gives CASSYGRKGNQPQHF. Together with reference TRBV28 and TRBJ1-5, the CDR3 gives the full variable domain: DVKVTQSSRYLVKRTGEKVFLECVQDMDHENMFWYRQDPGLGLRLIYFSYDVKMKEKGDIPEGYSVSREKKERFSLILESASTNQTSMYLCASSYGRKGNQPQHFGDGTRLSIL.

J is TRBJ2-1 and V is TRBV28; D is unresolved. This CDR3 has 12 amino acids. The germline V gene has CDR1 MDHEN and CDR2 SYDVKM. V gave up 6 bases and J gave up 0 bases, with 3 bases separating them. The chain's CDR3 is CASRSSYNEQFF. The CDR3 DNA follows: TGTGCCAGCAGGAGCTCCTACAATGAGCAGTTCTTC.

The rearrangement links TRBV4-2 to TRBJ2-7; 7 bases match TRBD2. V lost 1 base, J lost 7 bases, and 16 bases stayed unmatched. The germline CDR1 and CDR2 sequences are LGHNA and YNFKEQ. The CDR3 has 17 residues. The CDR3 protein is CASSQVSASSGPGEQYF. As DNA, the CDR3 is TGTGCCAGCAGCCAAGTTAGCGCGAGTAGCGGGCCTGGGGAGCAGTACTTC.

The chain recombines TRBV15 with TRBJ2-7, with 10 bases aligning to TRBD1. Trimming at V came to 2 bases and at J to 5 bases, leaving 6 bases not matched to a gene. The germline gives CDR1 LNHNV, CDR2 YYDKDF (reference sequence). CDR3 length: 15 residues. The CDR3: CATSRLPGQGNEQYF. DNA of the CDR3: TGTGCCACCAGCAGACTTCCGGGACAGGGGAACGAGCAGTACTTC.

A single count supports this clone. V gene TRBV7-9 combines with J gene TRBJ2-7; TRBD1 agrees at 7 bases. Per the germline V gene, CDR1 is SEHNR and CDR2 is FQNEAQ (reference sequence). The CDR3 totals 16 residues. With 2 bases clipped from V and 0 bases from J, the junction kept 7 bases outside the gene matches. The CDR3 loop reads CASSLRTGDRSYEQYF. The CDR3 nucleotides are TGTGCCAGCAGCTTACGTACAGGGGACCGCTCCTACGAGCAGTACTTC.

The chain employs TRBV28 and TRBJ2-3, with D unclear. V was clipped by 6 bases and J by 2 bases, with 3 bases between them. This CDR3 is built from 11 residues. The germline V gene has CDR1 MDHEN and CDR2 SYDVKM. The DNA for the CDR3 is TGTGCCAGCAGCTCCACAGATACGCAGTATTTT. Amino acids: CASSSTDTQYF.

The chain combines TRBV9 with TRBJ2-5; D is undetermined. Germline V gene lookup returns CDR1 SGDLS and CDR2 YYNGEE. The CDR3 has 14 amino acids. Trimming shortened V by 0 bases and J by 0 bases, and 6 bases separated the two germline ends. CDR3 sequence: CASSVGGNQETQYF. For the CDR3, the DNA is TGTGCCAGCAGCGTAGGAGGCAACCAAGAGACCCAGTACTTC.

The rearrangement joins TRBV28 to TRBJ2-5, with 15 bases aligning to TRBD2. The germline V gene encodes CDR1 MDHEN and CDR2 SYDVKM. V trimming: 8 bases; J trimming: 5 bases; junction bases outside the gene matches: 18. The CDR3 covers 19 residues. This chain's CDR3 is CASPPRTSGRAAGGETQYF. CDR3 bases: TGTGCCAGCCCCCCTCGGACTAGCGGGAGGGCCGCAGGTGGTGAGACCCAGTACTTC.

DNA for the CDR3: TGTGCCAGCATCGGGACAGGGGCAGATACGCAGTATTTT. Amino acid sequence: CASIGTGADTQYF. The rearrangement joins TRBV2 to TRBJ2-3; the match to TRBD1 covers 10 bases. Per the germline V gene, CDR1 is SNHLY and CDR2 is FYNNEI. This CDR3 is 13 amino acids long. Trimming at V came to 7 bases and at J to 4 bases, leaving 2 bases not matched to a gene.

This chain joins TRBV6-1 and TRBJ1-1; TRBD1 might be the D (6 bases). Germline CDR1 and CDR2: MNHNS and SASEGT. V lost 2 bases and J 10 bases, leaving 11 bases between the germline ends. The CDR3 length is 12 residues. The CDR3 spells CASSENRAVAFF. The CDR3 DNA follows: TGTGCCAGCAGTGAAAACAGGGCAGTAGCTTTCTTT.

CDR3: CAISERTGRTEAFF. The CDR3 nucleotides read TGTGCCATCAGTGAGAGGACAGGGAGGACTGAAGCTTTCTTT. This chain connects TRBV10-3 to TRBJ1-1; 8 bases are shared with TRBD1. Trimming took 2 bases from V and 5 from J; bases not matched to a gene: 4. The CDR3 runs 14 residues. Germline CDR1 reads ENHRY; CDR2 reads SYGVKD.

The chain uses TRBV11-1 and TRBJ1-1; D perhaps matches TRBD1 (5 bases). The CDR3 sequence is 14 residues long. Looked up from germline, CDR1 is SGHAT and CDR2 is FQDESV (reference sequence). Trimming left V 1 base short and J 7 bases short, with 13 bases between. CDR3 region: CASSLVRGGDEAFF. In DNA, the CDR3 is TGTGCCAGCAGCTTAGTGCGGGGAGGGGATGAAGCTTTCTTT.

The chain uses TRBV27 and TRBJ1-4; a weak D match, TRBD1 (6 bases). The CDR3 length is 18 residues. V was cut by 5 bases and J by 0 bases, with 19 bases left in between. From germline, CDR1 is MNHEY and CDR2 SMNVEV (reference sequence). The CDR3 sequence is CASSPTASPGATNEKLFF. The CDR3 DNA reads TGTGCCAGCAGTCCGACGGCCTCACCAGGGGCAACTAATGAAAAACTGTTTTTT.